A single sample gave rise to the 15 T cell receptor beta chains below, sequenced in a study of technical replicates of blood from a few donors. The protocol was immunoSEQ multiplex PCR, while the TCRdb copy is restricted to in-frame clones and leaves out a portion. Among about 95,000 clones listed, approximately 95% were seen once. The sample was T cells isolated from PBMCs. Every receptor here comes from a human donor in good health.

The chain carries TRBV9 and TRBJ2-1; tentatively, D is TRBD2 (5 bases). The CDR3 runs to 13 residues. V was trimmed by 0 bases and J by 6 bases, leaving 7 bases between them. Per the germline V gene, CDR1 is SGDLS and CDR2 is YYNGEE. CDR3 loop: CASSVEAANEQFF. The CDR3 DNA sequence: TGTGCCAGCAGCGTAGAAGCGGCCAATGAGCAGTTCTTC.

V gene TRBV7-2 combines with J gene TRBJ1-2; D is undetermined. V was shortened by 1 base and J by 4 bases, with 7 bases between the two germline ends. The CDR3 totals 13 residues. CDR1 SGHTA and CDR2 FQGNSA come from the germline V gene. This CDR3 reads CASSLVPGYGYTF. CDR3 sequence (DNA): TGTGCCAGCAGCTTAGTTCCAGGCTATGGCTACACCTTC.

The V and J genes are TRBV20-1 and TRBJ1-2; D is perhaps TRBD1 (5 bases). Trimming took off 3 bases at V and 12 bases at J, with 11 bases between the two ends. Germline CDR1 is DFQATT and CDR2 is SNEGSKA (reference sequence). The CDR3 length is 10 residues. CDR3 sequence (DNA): TGCAGTGCTAGGGGCGGGGCTGACACCTTC. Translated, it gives CSARGGADTF.

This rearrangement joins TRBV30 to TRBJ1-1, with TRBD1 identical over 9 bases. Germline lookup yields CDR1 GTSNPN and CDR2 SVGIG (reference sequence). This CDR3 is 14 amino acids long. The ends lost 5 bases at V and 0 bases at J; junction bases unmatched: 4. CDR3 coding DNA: TGTGCCTGGGGACAGGGGCCCATGAACACTGAAGCTTTCTTT. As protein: CAWGQGPMNTEAFF.

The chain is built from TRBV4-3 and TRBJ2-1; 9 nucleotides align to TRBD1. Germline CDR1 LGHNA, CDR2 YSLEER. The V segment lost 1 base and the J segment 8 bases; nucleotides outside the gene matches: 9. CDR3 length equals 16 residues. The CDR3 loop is CASSQGPGQGTDEQFF. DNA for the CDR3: TGCGCCAGCAGCCAAGGACCGGGACAGGGAACCGATGAGCAGTTCTTC.

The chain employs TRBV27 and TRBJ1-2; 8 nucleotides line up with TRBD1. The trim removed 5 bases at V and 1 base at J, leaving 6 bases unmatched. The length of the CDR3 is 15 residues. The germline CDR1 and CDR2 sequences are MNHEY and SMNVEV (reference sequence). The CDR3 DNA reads TGTGCCAGCAGTCCCGGACAGGGATATAACTATGGCTACACCTTC. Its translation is CASSPGQGYNYGYTF.

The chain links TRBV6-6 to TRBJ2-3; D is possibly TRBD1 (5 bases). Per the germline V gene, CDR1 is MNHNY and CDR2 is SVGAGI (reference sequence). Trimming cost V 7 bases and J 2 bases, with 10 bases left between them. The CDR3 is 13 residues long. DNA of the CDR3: TGTGCCAGCATAGGGGATTTCACAGATACGCAGTATTTT. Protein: CASIGDFTDTQYF.

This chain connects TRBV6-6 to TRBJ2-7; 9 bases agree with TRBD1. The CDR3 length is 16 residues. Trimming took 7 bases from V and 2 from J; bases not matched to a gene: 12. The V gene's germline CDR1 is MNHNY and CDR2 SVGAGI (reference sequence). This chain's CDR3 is CASIDFGQGIPYEQYF. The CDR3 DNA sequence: TGTGCCAGCATCGATTTTGGACAGGGGATCCCCTACGAGCAGTACTTC.

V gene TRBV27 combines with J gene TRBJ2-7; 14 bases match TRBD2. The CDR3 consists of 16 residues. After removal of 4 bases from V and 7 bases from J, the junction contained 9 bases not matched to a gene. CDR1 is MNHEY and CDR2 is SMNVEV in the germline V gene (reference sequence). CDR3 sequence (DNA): TGTGCCAGCAGTTCCAGGCCGGGACTAGCGGGAGTAGAGCAGTACTTC. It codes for CASSSRPGLAGVEQYF.

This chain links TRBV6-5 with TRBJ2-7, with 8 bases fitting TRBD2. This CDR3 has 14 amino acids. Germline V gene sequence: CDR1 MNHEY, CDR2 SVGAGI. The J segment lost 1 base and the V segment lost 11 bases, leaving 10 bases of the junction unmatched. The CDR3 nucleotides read TGTGCCGCGGGGGGAGCCTTGACTTCCTACGAGCAGTACTTC. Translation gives CAAGGALTSYEQYF.

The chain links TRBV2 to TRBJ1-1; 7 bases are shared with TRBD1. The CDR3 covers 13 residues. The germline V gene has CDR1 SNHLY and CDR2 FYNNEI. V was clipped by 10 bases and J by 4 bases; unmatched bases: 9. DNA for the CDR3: TGTGCCACCAAGGGGGACAGACTCACTGAAGCTTTCTTT. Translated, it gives CATKGDRLTEAFF.

CDR3 protein: CASSYSDRAETQYF. CDR3 nucleotide sequence: TGTGCCAGCAGTTACTCGGACAGGGCCGAGACCCAGTACTTC. The chain couples TRBV6-6 to TRBJ2-5, with 8 bases identical to TRBD1. Losses at the gene ends were 0 bases for V and 5 bases for J; bases not matched to a gene: 2. This CDR3 comprises 14 residues. From germline, CDR1 is MNHNY and CDR2 SVGAGI (reference sequence).

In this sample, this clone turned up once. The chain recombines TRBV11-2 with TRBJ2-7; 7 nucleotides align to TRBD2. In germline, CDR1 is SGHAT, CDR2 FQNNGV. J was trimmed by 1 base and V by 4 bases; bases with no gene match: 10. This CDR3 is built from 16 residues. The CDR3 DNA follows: TGTGCCAGCAGCTCCCGGGGGGAGCTACCATCCTACGAGCAGTACTTC. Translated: CASSSRGELPSYEQYF.

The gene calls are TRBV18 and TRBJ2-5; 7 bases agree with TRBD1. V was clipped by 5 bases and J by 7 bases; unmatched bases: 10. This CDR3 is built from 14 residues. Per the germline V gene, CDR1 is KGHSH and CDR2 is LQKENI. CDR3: CASSGQDTFVTQYF. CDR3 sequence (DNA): TGTGCCAGCTCAGGACAGGACACATTCGTGACCCAGTACTTC.

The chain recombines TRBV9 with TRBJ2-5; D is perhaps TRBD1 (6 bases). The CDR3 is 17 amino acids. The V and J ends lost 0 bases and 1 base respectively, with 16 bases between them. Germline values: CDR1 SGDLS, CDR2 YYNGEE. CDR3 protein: CASSVDRDTTIQETQYF. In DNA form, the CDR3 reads TGTGCCAGCAGCGTAGACCGGGACACGACGATCCAAGAGACCCAGTACTTC.